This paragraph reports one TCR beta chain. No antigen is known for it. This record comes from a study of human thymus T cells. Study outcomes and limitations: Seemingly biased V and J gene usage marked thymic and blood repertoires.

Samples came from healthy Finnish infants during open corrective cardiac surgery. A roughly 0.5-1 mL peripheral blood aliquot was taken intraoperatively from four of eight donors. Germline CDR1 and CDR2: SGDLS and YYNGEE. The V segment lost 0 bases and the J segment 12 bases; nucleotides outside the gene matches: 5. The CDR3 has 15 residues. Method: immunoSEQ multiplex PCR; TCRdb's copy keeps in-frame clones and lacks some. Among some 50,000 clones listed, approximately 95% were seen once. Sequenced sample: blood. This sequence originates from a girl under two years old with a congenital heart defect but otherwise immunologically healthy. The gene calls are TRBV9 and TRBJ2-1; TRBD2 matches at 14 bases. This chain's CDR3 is CASSVGLAGGPGQFF. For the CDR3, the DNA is TGTGCCAGCAGCGTAGGACTAGCGGGAGGGCCGGGGCAGTTCTTC.